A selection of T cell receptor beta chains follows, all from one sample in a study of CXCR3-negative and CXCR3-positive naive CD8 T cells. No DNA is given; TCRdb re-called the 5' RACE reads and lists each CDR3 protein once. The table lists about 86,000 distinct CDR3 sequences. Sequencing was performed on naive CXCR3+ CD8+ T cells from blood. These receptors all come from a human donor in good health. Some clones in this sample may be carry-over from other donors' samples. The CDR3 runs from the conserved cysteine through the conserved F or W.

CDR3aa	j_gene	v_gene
CASSSRQGTNTEAFF	TRBJ1-1	TRBV7-6
CASSPTWNEQFF	TRBJ2-1	TRBV7-6
CASRAPFPGGDYNEQFF	TRBJ2-1	TRBV7-8
CASKPHGTGGAWQPQHF	TRBJ1-5	TRBV6-5
CASSQETAGGTQYF	TRBJ2-5	TRBV4-2
CASSLTGTHRWDTEAFF	TRBJ1-1	TRBV12-3/TRBV12-4
CASRPDGNTIYF	TRBJ1-3	TRBV6-6
CASSSGQGQAEAFF	TRBJ1-1	TRBV5-1
CASRPRTGGFEQYF	TRBJ2-7	TRBV12-3/TRBV12-4
CASSLDVYEQYF	TRBJ2-7	TRBV6-2/TRBV6-3
CASSLEGGGSQQYF	TRBJ2-7	TRBV7-6
CASSPTPPGAEDEQYF	TRBJ2-7	TRBV7-2
CSVEWAGGQETQYF	TRBJ2-5	TRBV29-1
CASRPTGYLNEQFF	TRBJ2-1	TRBV7-8
CASSTEESGNTIYF	TRBJ1-3	TRBV7-9
CASSRWEGSQPQHF	TRBJ1-5	TRBV9
CASSSWDREEDQPQHF	TRBJ1-5	TRBV6-2/TRBV6-3
CASSLGDDTQYF	TRBJ2-3	TRBV12-3/TRBV12-4
CASSQDRTVTGELFF	TRBJ2-2	TRBV4-3
CSASQGYEQYF	TRBJ2-7	TRBV20-1
CAGAGQGFTGELFF	TRBJ2-2	TRBV28
CASSLSTGGVETQYF	TRBJ2-5	TRBV27
CSVEDLQGRTDTQYF	TRBJ2-3	TRBV29-1
CASSFPRGSGNTIYF	TRBJ1-3	TRBV13
CAISVEGGHAFF	TRBJ1-1	TRBV10-3
CASSLSPTGELFF	TRBJ2-2	TRBV5-1
CSVRESYNYEQYF	TRBJ2-7	TRBV29-1
CASSLEAGAEQYF	TRBJ2-7	TRBV7-8
CSARDLAGGYNEQFF	TRBJ2-1	TRBV20-1
CASSLFAGLLSSYNEQFF	TRBJ2-1	TRBV27
CASSLPDYEQYF	TRBJ2-7	TRBV27
CSAPLDIQETQYF	TRBJ2-5	TRBV20-1
CASSFFPWNEQFF	TRBJ2-1	TRBV28
CASIIAGELFF	TRBJ2-2	TRBV28
CASSGLRTEGEGETQYF	TRBJ2-5	TRBV9
CASSERDFQETQYF	TRBJ2-5	TRBV6-1
CASRPTGVAKNIQYF	TRBJ2-4	TRBV28
CASSPLLADAEQFF	TRBJ2-1	TRBV2
CASSFTSPSGGYTDTQYF	TRBJ2-3	TRBV6-5
CASSNQETQYF	TRBJ2-5	TRBV21-1
CASSLPIAGGYYEQYF	TRBJ2-7	TRBV7-8
CASIHRGEGYEQYF	TRBJ2-7	TRBV28
CSALAALSEYNEQFF	TRBJ2-1	TRBV20-1
CASSWGGSSNEQFF	TRBJ2-1	TRBV27
CGGAESNEKLFF	TRBJ1-4	TRBV20-1
CSVRDRPYEQYF	TRBJ2-7	TRBV29-1
CASSQGEGVGTEAFF	TRBJ1-1	TRBV4-3
CASSGAGAAKNIQYF	TRBJ2-4	TRBV9
CSVGSGYNQPQHF	TRBJ1-5	TRBV29-1
CASSYGGPYEQYF	TRBJ2-7	TRBV6-2/TRBV6-3
CASTPGQGDHEQFF	TRBJ2-1	TRBV3-1